These 4 T cell receptor beta chains share one sample of origin, sequenced in a study of PD-L1 blockade in urothelial cancer. Sequencing used immunoSEQ multiplex PCR; TCRdb keeps in-frame clones, though not all of them. Here the sample spans roughly 120,000 clones, 70% to 85% being singletons. Specified time point: pretreatment peripheral blood. The sequences come from PBMCs, collected around atezolizumab (anti-PD-L1) treatment. Receptors originate from a man aged 50 to 60 with urothelial cancer.

The chain joins TRBV27 to TRBJ2-7; TRBD1 matches at 8 bases. The ends lost 6 bases at V and 1 base at J; junction bases unmatched: 8. Germline values: CDR1 MNHEY, CDR2 SMNVEV (reference sequence). The CDR3 is 15 amino acids. CDR3 amino acids: CASSGTGTGSYEQYF. As DNA, the CDR3 is TGTGCCAGCAGCGGGACCGGGACAGGTTCCTACGAGCAGTACTTC.

The J gene is TRBJ2-2, the V gene TRBV10-2; D remains unclear. Per the germline V gene, CDR1 is WSHSY and CDR2 is SAAADI. Trimming pared 9 bases from V and 6 bases from J, leaving 17 bases between. The CDR3 has 14 amino acids. The CDR3 protein is CASESRSEAGELFF. The CDR3 bases are TGCGCCAGTGAATCTAGGAGTGAAGCCGGGGAGCTGTTTTTT.

The V call is TRBV5-8, the J call TRBJ2-2; perhaps TRBD2 as D (6 bases). This CDR3 is 17 amino acids long. The V and J ends lost 4 bases and 3 bases respectively, with 19 bases between them. The germline V gene encodes CDR1 SGHTS and CDR2 YDEGEE. The CDR3 loop is CASSNRGRGSYTGELFF. The CDR3 region has the DNA TGTGCCAGCAGCAACCGCGGGCGGGGAAGCTACACCGGGGAGCTGTTTTTT.

CDR3 amino acids: CASSTRDTDTQYF. The CDR3 bases are TGCGCCAGCAGCACCCGGGACACAGATACGCAGTATTTT. The gene calls are TRBV5-1 and TRBJ2-3; maybe TRBD2 (5 bases). CDR1 SGHRS and CDR2 YFSETQ come from the germline V gene. CDR3 size: 13 residues. Trimming cost V 4 bases and J 2 bases, with 8 bases left between them.